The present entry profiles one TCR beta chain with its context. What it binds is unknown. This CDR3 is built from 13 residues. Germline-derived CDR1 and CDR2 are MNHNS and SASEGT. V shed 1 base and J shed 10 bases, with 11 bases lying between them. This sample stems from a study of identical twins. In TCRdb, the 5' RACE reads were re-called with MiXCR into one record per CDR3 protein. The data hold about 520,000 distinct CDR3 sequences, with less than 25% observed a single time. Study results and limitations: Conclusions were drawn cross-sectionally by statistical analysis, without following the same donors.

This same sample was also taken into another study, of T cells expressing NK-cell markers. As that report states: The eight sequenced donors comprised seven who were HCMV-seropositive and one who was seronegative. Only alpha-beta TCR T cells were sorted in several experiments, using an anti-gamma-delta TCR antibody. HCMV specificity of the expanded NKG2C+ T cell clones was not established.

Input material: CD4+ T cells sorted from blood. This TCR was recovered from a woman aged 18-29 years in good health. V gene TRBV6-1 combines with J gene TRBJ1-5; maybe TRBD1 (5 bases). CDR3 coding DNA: TGTGCCAGCAGTGAAGAACGAGGGGCACCCCAGCATTTT. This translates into CASSEERGAPQHF.